Below, one T cell receptor (beta chain) is given with its context. This sample is part of a study of Ad26.COV2.S vaccination and SARS-CoV-2 variants. Clones were read by immunoSEQ multiplex PCR, and TCRdb kept only the in-frame ones, dropping some. The sample has approximately 420,000 clones; about nine tenths are singletons. Germline CDR1 SGHNT, CDR2 YYREEE (reference sequence). V shed 4 bases and J 5 bases; nucleotides not matched to a gene: 11. The length of the CDR3 is 15 residues. Treatment noted: about 20 received Ad26.COV2.S at low or high dose, single or two shots; roughly five received placebo; per-sample allocation not given. Sampling occurred on day 63 after the first vaccine or placebo injection.

This clonotype was obtained from a person between 18 and 65 years old who received the Ad26.COV2.S COVID-19 vaccine or a placebo. Sequencing was performed on peripheral blood, taken in a trial of Ad26.COV2.S vaccine versus placebo. The chain recombines TRBV5-4 with TRBJ1-2; 7 nucleotides align to TRBD1. CDR3 sequence (DNA): TGTGCCAGCAGCCCCGATCCGGGACAGAGTTATGGCTACACCTTC. Its protein product is CASSPDPGQSYGYTF.